This TCR beta chain appears in the sequencing data of a study of blood T cell repertoires in COVID-19 (dated by TCRdb to about 2020). At the level of the whole study: The collaborator samples originated in the United States, Italy and Spain and spanned the acute and convalescent phases of COVID-19. The material from the prospective study consisted of cDNA or gDNA derived from T cells, B-cell-depleted T cells, or PBMCs. The dataset comprised deeply sampled blood TCRbeta repertoires from subjects exposed to, actively infected with, or recovered from COVID-19. The repertoires were released in a freely available public database intended as a resource for research on the immune response to SARS-CoV-2. Samples were obtained from the ongoing ImmuneRACE study (first 160 participants) and from 1,000 to 1,500 subjects provided by 6 global collaborators. A de-identified subject ID, COVID-19 status, age in years and sex were almost always included in the sample metadata. Where available, HLA class I and class II types were obtained from metadata supplied by the sample provider rather than from assay-based typing. General study outcomes and caveats: Clinical and demographic metadata were provided uncurated, with the amount varying by source and participant.

TCRbeta CDR3 regions were amplified from genomic DNA using the immunoSEQ Assay, a bias-controlled multiplex PCR. Turning to the authors' computational methods: The number of nucleated cells in each sample was estimated from the amplification of reference gene primers within the assay. Sequence reads were collapsed and filtered to measure the absolute abundance of every unique TCRbeta CDR3 rearrangement. For each sample, productive Simpson clonality was calculated as the square root of Simpson's diversity index over productive rearrangements. Here the immuneACCESS table is served through TCRdb, limited to in-frame sequences with V and J called. Missing clones are a known gap in these copies; in checked studies unresolved V genes cover under half, and the rest lacks a known reason. V and J calls and clone size come straight from that table; D and trimming were deduced from the DNA. The sample yields around 300,000 clones; 89% were counted once. The ten most abundant clones make up less than 2% of the sample.

As to this clone: There is no known antigen for this receptor. Base qualities are not at hand, and no much larger clone is one base apart.

CDR1 and CDR2 were assigned from the germline V gene (reference sequence) as SEHNR and FQNEAQ. The V and J ends are trimmed by 5 bases and 2 bases, leaving 4 bases between them. There are 11 amino acids in the CDR3, from cysteine to phenylalanine inclusive. Of the read, only the CDR3 DNA is kept; its 33 bases are in frame from base 1. Participants in the prospective study were enrolled through a virtual design, were aged about 18 to 90 years, and lived in 20 to 30 United States geographic areas. In the prospective study, cohorts were assigned on the basis of participant-reported clinical history obtained from a screening survey and a study questionnaire. For ImmuneRACE Cohort 3, a participant was defined as recovered based on two consecutive negative NP/OP PCR tests, clearance by a healthcare professional, or resolution of symptoms. In the prospective study, mobile phlebotomists collected whole blood, serum and a nasopharyngeal or oropharyngeal swab from each participant. Participants in the prospective study had the option to provide additional blood draws and questionnaires over a roughly 2-month period. Blood samples from the prospective study were shipped frozen or at room temperature prior to DNA extraction.

This sequence uses TRBV7-9 and TRBJ2-7; too little of a D gene remains to name it. The source material was PBMCs or T cells enriched from blood (not recorded which). This TCR was sampled from a middle-aged woman who had recovered from COVID-19. The CDR3 has the sequence CASSPAYEQYF. The nucleotide sequence reads TGTGCCAGCAGCCCCGCCTACGAGCAGTACTTC.